Sample share makes the clone carrying this T cell receptor beta chain medium-sized. The germline gives CDR1 GTSNPN, CDR2 SVGIG (reference sequence). The CDR3 loop spans 15 amino acids. V shed 1 base, J shed 7 bases, and the junction held 7 bases outside the gene matches. The data stem from a study of OX40 agonist ivuxolimab in advanced cancers. Clones were sequenced by immunoSEQ multiplex PCR, and TCRdb holds only the in-frame ones, with some missing. Of fewer than 20,000 clones listed, about 76% are singletons. Material: CD4+ or CD8+ T cells sorted from blood, obtained in a trial of the OX40 agonist ivuxolimab. The rearrangement links TRBV30 to TRBJ1-6; TRBD1 matches at 7 bases. This TCR was recovered from an adult with an advanced solid tumor such as melanoma, head and neck, liver or kidney cancer. The CDR3 loop reads CAWSDPDRTNSPLHF. CDR3 DNA sequence: TGTGCCTGGAGTGACCCGGACAGGACAAATTCACCCCTCCACTTT.